These T cell receptor beta chains were read from a single sample in a study of cytomegalovirus exposure and HLA in healthy donors. The protocol was immunoSEQ multiplex PCR, while the TCRdb copy is restricted to in-frame clones and leaves out a portion. The sample shows tens of thousands of clones, around 73% of them seen only once. Specimen: PBMCs. The receptors derive from a woman in her twenties or thirties in good health and CMV-seronegative. Both conserved end residues are part of each CDR3. The D gene is left open where the match is weak. The size of a clone is reported for some rows only, either as once, few or many, or as a class for expanded clones.

d_call: NA; j_call: TRBJ1-5; clone_size: few; v_call: TRBV19; cdr3_aa: CASSTTGFGQPQHF; cdr3_nt: TGTGCCAGTAGTACAACAGGGTTCGGTCAGCCCCAGCATTTT
d_call: NA; j_call: TRBJ1-1; clone_size: NA; v_call: TRBV18; cdr3_aa: CASSAGLNTEAFF; cdr3_nt: TGTGCCAGCTCAGCGGGATTGAACACTGAAGCTTTCTTT
d_call: TRBD2; j_call: TRBJ2-7; clone_size: NA; v_call: TRBV28; cdr3_aa: CASSGTSVPNYEQYF; cdr3_nt: TGTGCCAGCAGTGGTACTAGCGTCCCTAACTACGAGCAGTACTTC
d_call: TRBD1; j_call: TRBJ2-1; clone_size: NA; v_call: TRBV6-5; cdr3_aa: CASSSWTGMTNEQFF; cdr3_nt: TGTGCCAGCAGTTCGTGGACAGGGATGACAAATGAGCAGTTCTTC
d_call: TRBD1; j_call: TRBJ1-3; clone_size: NA; v_call: TRBV28; cdr3_aa: CASSPTGGARNTIYF; cdr3_nt: TGTGCCAGCAGCCCCACAGGGGGCGCGAGAAACACCATATATTTT
d_call: TRBD2; j_call: TRBJ2-3; clone_size: once; v_call: TRBV29-1; cdr3_aa: CSVAQRGETDTQYF; cdr3_nt: TGCAGCGTTGCCCAGCGGGGGGAAACAGATACGCAGTATTTT
d_call: NA; j_call: TRBJ1-6; clone_size: NA; v_call: TRBV5-8; cdr3_aa: CASRDRISPLHF; cdr3_nt: TGTGCCAGCAGGGACAGAATATCTCCCCTCCACTTT
d_call: NA; j_call: TRBJ1-1; clone_size: once; v_call: TRBV18; cdr3_aa: CASSPRGQLNTEAFF; cdr3_nt: TGTGCCAGCTCACCTAGAGGACAGCTGAACACTGAAGCTTTCTTT
d_call: NA; j_call: TRBJ1-5; clone_size: once; v_call: TRBV30; cdr3_aa: CAWSVRSGDQPQHF; cdr3_nt: TGTGCCTGGAGTGTTAGGTCAGGGGATCAGCCCCAGCATTTT
d_call: NA; j_call: TRBJ1-1; clone_size: few; v_call: TRBV28; cdr3_aa: CASSFSGGGNTEAFF; cdr3_nt: TGTGCCAGCAGTTTTTCTGGGGGCGGGAACACTGAAGCTTTCTTT
d_call: TRBD1; j_call: TRBJ2-1; clone_size: NA; v_call: TRBV19; cdr3_aa: CATNRGPGDEQFF; cdr3_nt: TGTGCCACCAACAGGGGGCCCGGCGATGAGCAGTTCTTC
d_call: TRBD1; j_call: TRBJ1-3; clone_size: NA; v_call: TRBV2; cdr3_aa: CASSAQGAWGNTIYF; cdr3_nt: TGTGCCAGCAGTGCGCAGGGGGCTTGGGGAAACACCATATATTTT
d_call: NA; j_call: TRBJ2-7; clone_size: NA; v_call: TRBV5-6; cdr3_aa: CASSDLYEQYF; cdr3_nt: TGTGCCAGCAGCGATCTATACGAGCAGTACTTC
d_call: TRBD2; j_call: TRBJ2-7; clone_size: NA; v_call: TRBV5-6; cdr3_aa: CASSPFASGSYEQYF; cdr3_nt: TGTGCCAGCAGCCCTTTTGCGAGCGGGAGCTACGAGCAGTACTTC
d_call: NA; j_call: TRBJ1-1; clone_size: NA; v_call: TRBV6-1; cdr3_aa: CASSSGGSRGTEAFF; cdr3_nt: TGTGCCAGCAGTTCGGGGGGGTCTCGCGGCACTGAAGCTTTCTTT
d_call: NA; j_call: TRBJ1-1; clone_size: NA; v_call: TRBV25-1; cdr3_aa: CATSGRRTEAFF; cdr3_nt: TGTGCCACCAGCGGGAGGAGGACTGAAGCTTTCTTT
d_call: TRBD2; j_call: TRBJ2-5; clone_size: NA; v_call: TRBV5-1; cdr3_aa: CASKRTSGGPGGETQYF; cdr3_nt: TGCGCCAGCAAGCGGACTAGCGGGGGGCCAGGGGGAGAGACCCAGTACTTC
d_call: TRBD1; j_call: TRBJ1-3; clone_size: few; v_call: TRBV6-5; cdr3_aa: CASSTGQGHTIYF; cdr3_nt: TGTGCCAGCAGTACGGGACAGGGCCACACCATATATTTT
d_call: NA; j_call: TRBJ2-1; clone_size: NA; v_call: TRBV5-4; cdr3_aa: CASSSKAGAEGEQFF; cdr3_nt: TGTGCCAGCAGCTCGAAAGCCGGGGCGGAGGGTGAGCAGTTCTTC
d_call: NA; j_call: TRBJ1-2; clone_size: NA; v_call: TRBV28; cdr3_aa: CASSPPQKFNYGYTF; cdr3_nt: TGTGCCAGCAGCCCCCCCCAGAAATTTAACTATGGCTACACCTTC
d_call: NA; j_call: TRBJ1-4; clone_size: NA; v_call: TRBV19; cdr3_aa: CASSMSGYGKLFF; cdr3_nt: TGTGCCAGTAGTATGTCCGGGTATGGAAAACTGTTTTTT
d_call: TRBD2; j_call: TRBJ2-1; clone_size: NA; v_call: TRBV29-1; cdr3_aa: CSVASGGGVTGYNEQFF; cdr3_nt: TGCAGCGTTGCCTCTGGCGGGGGGGTAACCGGGTACAATGAGCAGTTCTTC
d_call: TRBD1; j_call: TRBJ2-2; clone_size: NA; v_call: TRBV18; cdr3_aa: CASSPLEGAETGELFF; cdr3_nt: TGTGCCAGCTCACCACTCGAGGGGGCGGAGACCGGGGAGCTGTTTTTT
d_call: NA; j_call: TRBJ2-3; clone_size: few; v_call: TRBV11-3; cdr3_aa: CASSQGARGDTQYF; cdr3_nt: TGTGCCAGCAGCCAAGGGGCTCGAGGAGATACGCAGTATTTT
d_call: NA; j_call: TRBJ2-5; clone_size: few; v_call: TRBV29-1; cdr3_aa: CSVKSSQGNQETQYF; cdr3_nt: TGCAGCGTTAAGTCCTCTCAGGGGAACCAAGAGACCCAGTACTTC
d_call: TRBD1; j_call: TRBJ1-6; clone_size: NA; v_call: TRBV30; cdr3_aa: CAWTGQGDSPLHF; cdr3_nt: TGTGCCTGGACGGGACAGGGGGACTCACCCCTCCACTTT
d_call: TRBD1; j_call: TRBJ2-5; clone_size: NA; v_call: TRBV6-1; cdr3_aa: CASNKGQKDQETQYF; cdr3_nt: TGTGCCAGCAACAAGGGACAGAAAGACCAAGAGACCCAGTACTTC
d_call: NA; j_call: TRBJ1-2; clone_size: NA; v_call: TRBV30; cdr3_aa: CAWSGGGVYYGYTF; cdr3_nt: TGTGCCTGGTCTGGGGGGGGAGTTTACTATGGCTACACCTTC
d_call: NA; j_call: TRBJ2-7; clone_size: NA; v_call: TRBV27; cdr3_aa: CASSLRLESYEQYF; cdr3_nt: TGTGCCAGCAGTCTTCGACTGGAATCCTACGAGCAGTACTTC
d_call: TRBD2; j_call: TRBJ2-7; clone_size: NA; v_call: TRBV7-2; cdr3_aa: CASSAVTSGIGEQYF; cdr3_nt: TGTGCCAGCAGCGCCGTGACTAGCGGGATTGGTGAGCAGTACTTC
d_call: NA; j_call: TRBJ1-1; clone_size: NA; v_call: TRBV30; cdr3_aa: CAWSGLNRAFF; cdr3_nt: TGTGCCTGGAGTGGACTGAATAGGGCTTTCTTT
d_call: NA; j_call: TRBJ2-5; clone_size: NA; v_call: TRBV6-5; cdr3_aa: CASSRLGTQYF; cdr3_nt: TGTGCCAGCAGCCGCCTAGGGACCCAGTACTTC
d_call: NA; j_call: TRBJ1-3; clone_size: few; v_call: TRBV5-4; cdr3_aa: CASSVDSGSGNTIYF; cdr3_nt: TGTGCCAGCTCGGTCGATTCAGGGTCTGGAAACACCATATATTTT